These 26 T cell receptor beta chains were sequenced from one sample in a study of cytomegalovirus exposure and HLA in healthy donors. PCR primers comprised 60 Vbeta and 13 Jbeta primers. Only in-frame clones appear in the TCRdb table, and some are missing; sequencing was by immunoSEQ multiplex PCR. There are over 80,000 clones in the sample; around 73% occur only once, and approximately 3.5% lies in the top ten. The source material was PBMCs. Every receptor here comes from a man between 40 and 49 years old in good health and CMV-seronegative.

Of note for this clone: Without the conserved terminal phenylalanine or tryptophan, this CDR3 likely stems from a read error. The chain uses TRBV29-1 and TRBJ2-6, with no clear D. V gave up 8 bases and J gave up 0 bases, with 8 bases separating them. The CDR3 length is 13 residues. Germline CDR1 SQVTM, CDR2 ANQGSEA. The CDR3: CSPALSGANVLTV. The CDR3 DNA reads TGCAGCCCCGCCCTCTCTGGGGCCAACGTCCTGACTGTC.

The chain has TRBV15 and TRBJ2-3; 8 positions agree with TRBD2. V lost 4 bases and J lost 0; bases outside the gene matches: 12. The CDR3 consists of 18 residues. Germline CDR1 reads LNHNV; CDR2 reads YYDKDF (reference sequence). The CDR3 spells CATSTPMGRGASTDTQYF. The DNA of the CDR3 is TGTGCCACCAGCACCCCCATGGGGCGGGGGGCCAGCACAGATACGCAGTATTTT.

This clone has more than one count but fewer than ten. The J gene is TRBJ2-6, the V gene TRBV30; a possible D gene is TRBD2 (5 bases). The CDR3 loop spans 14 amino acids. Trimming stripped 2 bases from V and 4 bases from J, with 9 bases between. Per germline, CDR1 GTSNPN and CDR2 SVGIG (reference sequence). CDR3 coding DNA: TGTGCCTGGAGTCGGGGTTCGGGGGCCAACGTCCTGACTTTC. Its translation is CAWSRGSGANVLTF.

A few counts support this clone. CDR3 coding DNA: TGTGCCAGCAGCTTATATTACACAGATACGCAGTATTTT. Protein product: CASSLYYTDTQYF. The chain links TRBV7-2 to TRBJ2-3; D uncertain. The CDR3 is 13 amino acids. With 2 bases removed from V and 2 bases from J, the gap between germline ends came to 5 bases. CDR1 is SGHTA and CDR2 is FQGNSA in the germline V gene.

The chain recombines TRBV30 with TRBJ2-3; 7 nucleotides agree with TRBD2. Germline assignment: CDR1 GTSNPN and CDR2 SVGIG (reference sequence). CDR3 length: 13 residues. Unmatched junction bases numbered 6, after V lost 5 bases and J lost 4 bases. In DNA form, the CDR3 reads TGTGCCTGGGGTAACAGCGGGGCAGATACGCAGTATTTT. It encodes CAWGNSGADTQYF.

CDR3 in DNA: TGTGCCAGCAGTTATCCGGGACAGGGGCGCTACGAGCAGTACTTC. Its translation: CASSYPGQGRYEQYF. The chain has TRBV6-5 and TRBJ2-7, with 10 bases matching TRBD1. The V and J ends lost 3 bases and 3 bases, in that order; junction bases with no gene match: 5. The CDR3 spans 15 residues. Germline V gene sequence: CDR1 MNHEY, CDR2 SVGAGI.

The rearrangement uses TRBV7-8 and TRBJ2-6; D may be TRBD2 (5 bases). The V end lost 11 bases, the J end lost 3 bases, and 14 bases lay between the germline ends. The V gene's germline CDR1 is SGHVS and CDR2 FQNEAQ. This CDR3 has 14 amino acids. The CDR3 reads CASLRVGGANVLTF. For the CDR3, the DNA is TGTGCCTCTTTGAGGGTTGGTGGGGCCAACGTCCTGACTTTC.

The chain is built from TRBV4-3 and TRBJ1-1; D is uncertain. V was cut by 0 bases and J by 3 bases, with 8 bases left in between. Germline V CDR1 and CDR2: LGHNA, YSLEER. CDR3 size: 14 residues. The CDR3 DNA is TGCGCCAGCAGCCAAGAGGGGAGTTACACTGAAGCTTTCTTT. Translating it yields CASSQEGSYTEAFF.

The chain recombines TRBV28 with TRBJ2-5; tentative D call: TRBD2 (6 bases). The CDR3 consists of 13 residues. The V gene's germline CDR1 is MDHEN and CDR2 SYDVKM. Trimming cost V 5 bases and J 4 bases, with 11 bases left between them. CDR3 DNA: TGTGCCAGCAGTGCCGGAGGGTTAGAGACCCAGTACTTC. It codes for CASSAGGLETQYF.

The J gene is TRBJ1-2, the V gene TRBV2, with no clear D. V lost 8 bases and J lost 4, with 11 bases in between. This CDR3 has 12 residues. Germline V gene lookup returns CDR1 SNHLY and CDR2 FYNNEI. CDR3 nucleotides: TGTGCCAGCGGGGAAGGGCCCTATGGCTACACCTTC. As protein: CASGEGPYGYTF.

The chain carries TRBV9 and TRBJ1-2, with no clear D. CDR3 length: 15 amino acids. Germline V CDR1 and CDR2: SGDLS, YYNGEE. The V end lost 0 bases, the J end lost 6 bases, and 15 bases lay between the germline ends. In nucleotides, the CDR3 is TGTGCCAGCAGCGTAGGGGCAGGCGGGATTAATGGCTACACCTTC. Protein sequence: CASSVGAGGINGYTF.

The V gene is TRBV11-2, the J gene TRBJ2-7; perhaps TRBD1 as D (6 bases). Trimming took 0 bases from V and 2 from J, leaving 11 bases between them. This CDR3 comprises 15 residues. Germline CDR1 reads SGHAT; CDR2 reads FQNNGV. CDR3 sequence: CASSLDLGAPYEQYF. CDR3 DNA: TGTGCCAGCAGCTTAGATTTGGGGGCCCCCTACGAGCAGTACTTC.

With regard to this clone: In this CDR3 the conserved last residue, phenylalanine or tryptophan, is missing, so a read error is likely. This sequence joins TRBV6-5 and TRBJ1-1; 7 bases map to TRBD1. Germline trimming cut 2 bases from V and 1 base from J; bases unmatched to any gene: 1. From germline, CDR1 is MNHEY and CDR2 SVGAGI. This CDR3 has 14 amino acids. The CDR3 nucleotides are TGTGCCAGCAGTTACGACAGGGCGAACACTGAAGCTTTCGTT. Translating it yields CASSYDRANTEAFV.

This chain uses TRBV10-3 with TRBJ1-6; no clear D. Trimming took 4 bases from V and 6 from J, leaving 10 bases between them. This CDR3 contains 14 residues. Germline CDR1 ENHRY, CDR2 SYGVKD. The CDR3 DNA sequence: TGTGCCATCAGTGGCCCTAACAGTAATTCACCCCTCCACTTT. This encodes CAISGPNSNSPLHF.

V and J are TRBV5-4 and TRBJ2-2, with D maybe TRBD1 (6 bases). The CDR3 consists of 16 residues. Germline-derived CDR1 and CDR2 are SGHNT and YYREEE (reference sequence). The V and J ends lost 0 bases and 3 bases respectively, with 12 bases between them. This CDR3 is CASSLGGRRYTGELFF. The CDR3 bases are TGTGCCAGCAGCTTGGGGGGGCGGAGGTACACCGGGGAGCTGTTTTTT.

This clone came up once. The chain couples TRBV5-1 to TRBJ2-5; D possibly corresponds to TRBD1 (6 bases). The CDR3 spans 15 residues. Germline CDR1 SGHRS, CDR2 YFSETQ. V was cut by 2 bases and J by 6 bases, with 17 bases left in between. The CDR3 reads CASSFIGLQGKTQYF. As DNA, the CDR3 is TGCGCCAGCAGCTTCATCGGTTTGCAGGGGAAGACCCAGTACTTC.

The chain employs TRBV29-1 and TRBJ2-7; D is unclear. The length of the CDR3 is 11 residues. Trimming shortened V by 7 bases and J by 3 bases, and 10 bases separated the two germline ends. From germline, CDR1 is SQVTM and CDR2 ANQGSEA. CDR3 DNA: TGCAGCGCCGCTAGAAACTACGAGCAGTACTTC. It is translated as CSAARNYEQYF.

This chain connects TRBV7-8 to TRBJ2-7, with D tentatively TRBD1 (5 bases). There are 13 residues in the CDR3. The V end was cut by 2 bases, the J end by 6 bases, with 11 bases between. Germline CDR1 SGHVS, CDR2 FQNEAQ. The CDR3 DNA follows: TGTGCCAGCAGCTTACTGGGGCTTGGCGAGCAGTACTTC. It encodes CASSLLGLGEQYF.

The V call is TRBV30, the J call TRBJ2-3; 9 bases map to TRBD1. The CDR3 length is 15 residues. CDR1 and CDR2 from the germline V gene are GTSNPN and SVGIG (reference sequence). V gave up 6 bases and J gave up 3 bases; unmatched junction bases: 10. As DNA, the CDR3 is TGTGCCTGCCCGTTCGTGACAGGGGGAACAGATACGCAGTATTTT. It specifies CACPFVTGGTDTQYF.

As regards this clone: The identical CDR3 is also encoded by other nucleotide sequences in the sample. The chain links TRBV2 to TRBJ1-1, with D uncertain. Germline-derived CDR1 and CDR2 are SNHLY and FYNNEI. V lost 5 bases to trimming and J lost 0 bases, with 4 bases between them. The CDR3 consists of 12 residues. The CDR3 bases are TGTGCCAGCAGTCGGGTGAACACTGAAGCTTTCTTT. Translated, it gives CASSRVNTEAFF.

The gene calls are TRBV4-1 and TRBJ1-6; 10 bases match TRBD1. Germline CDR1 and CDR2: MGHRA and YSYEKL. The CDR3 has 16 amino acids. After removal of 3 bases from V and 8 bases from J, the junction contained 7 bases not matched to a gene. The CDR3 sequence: CASSQEGTGAYSPLHF. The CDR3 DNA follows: TGCGCCAGCAGCCAGGAAGGGACAGGGGCGTATTCACCCCTCCACTTT.

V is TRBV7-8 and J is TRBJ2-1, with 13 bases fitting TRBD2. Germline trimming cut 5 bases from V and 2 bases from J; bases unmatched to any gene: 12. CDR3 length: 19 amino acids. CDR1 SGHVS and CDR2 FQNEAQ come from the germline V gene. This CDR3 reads CASSPGLAGDPRAYNEQFF. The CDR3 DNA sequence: TGTGCCAGCAGCCCAGGACTAGCGGGGGACCCCCGGGCCTACAATGAGCAGTTCTTC. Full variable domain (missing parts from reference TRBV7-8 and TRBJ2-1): GAGVSQSPRYKVAKRGQDVALRCDPISGHVSLFWYQQALGQGPEFLTYFQNEAQLDKSGLPSDRFFAERPEGSVSTLKIQRTQQEDSAVYLCASSPGLAGDPRAYNEQFFGPGTRLTVL.

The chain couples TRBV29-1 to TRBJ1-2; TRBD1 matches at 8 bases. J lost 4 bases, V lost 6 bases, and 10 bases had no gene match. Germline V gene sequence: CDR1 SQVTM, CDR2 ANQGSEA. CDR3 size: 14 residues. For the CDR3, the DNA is TGCAGCGTGCCTCGTTCCGGGACAGGCTATGGCTACACCTTC. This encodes CSVPRSGTGYGYTF. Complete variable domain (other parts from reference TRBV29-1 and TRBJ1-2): SAVISQKPSRDICQRGTSLTIQCQVDSQVTMMFWYRQQPGQSLTLIATANQGSEATYESGFVIDKFPISRPNLTFSTLTVSNMSPEDSSIYLCSVPRSGTGYGYTFGSGTRLTVV.

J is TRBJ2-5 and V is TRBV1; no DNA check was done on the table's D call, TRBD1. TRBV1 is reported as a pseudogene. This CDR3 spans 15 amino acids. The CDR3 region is CTSSQDQQGLETQYF. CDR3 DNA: TGCACCAGCAGCCAGGACCAACAGGGGTTAGAGACCCAGTACTTC.

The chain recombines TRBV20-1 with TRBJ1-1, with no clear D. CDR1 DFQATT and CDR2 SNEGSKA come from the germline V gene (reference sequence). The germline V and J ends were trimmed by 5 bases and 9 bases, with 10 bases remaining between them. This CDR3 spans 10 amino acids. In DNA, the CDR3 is TGCAGTGCTGTGAGAGTAAAAGCTTTCTTT. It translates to CSAVRVKAFF.

For the CDR3, the DNA is TGCGCCAGCAGCCAAGAGTCCAGGAGGGTGTTGGGGGGCTATGGCTACACCTTC. Translation: CASSQESRRVLGGYGYTF. The chain is built from TRBV4-1 and TRBJ1-2; tentative D call: TRBD1 (5 bases). From germline, CDR1 is MGHRA and CDR2 YSYEKL. This CDR3 is built from 18 residues. Between the trimmed V and J ends, which lost 0 bases and 4 bases, there was a span of 21 bases.